The next 7 T cell receptor beta chains were all read from a single sample in a study of T cell repertoires in cytomegalovirus infection. No antigen has been identified for these receptors. TCRdb reprocessed the reads via MiXCR and lists one record per CDR3 protein. The sample contains a few hundred thousand distinct CDR3 sequences, roughly 46% of which appear only once. The specimen comprised cultured PBMCs, sampled from culture after CMV antigen stimulation. The source is a human donor in good health (CMV status not recorded). Some clones in this sample may be carry-over from other donors' samples.

This sequence joins TRBV5-6 and TRBJ2-7; no reliable D call. Deletions cut 4 bases from V and 0 bases from J, with 8 bases between. The CDR3 length is 13 residues. In germline, CDR1 is SGHDT, CDR2 YYEEEE. This CDR3 reads CASSLWSSYEQYF. DNA for the CDR3: TGTGCCAGCAGCCTCTGGAGCTCCTACGAGCAGTACTTC.

V gene TRBV6-5 combines with J gene TRBJ2-7; TRBD2 matches at 9 bases. Trimming at V came to 5 bases and at J to 6 bases, leaving 8 bases not matched to a gene. This CDR3 region has 14 residues. In germline, CDR1 is MNHEY, CDR2 SVGAGI. CDR3 DNA sequence: TGTGCCAGCAGTCCGGGACTAGCTGGAGGCGAGCAGTACTTC. Translation gives CASSPGLAGGEQYF.

V and J are TRBV7-6 and TRBJ1-5; 9 bases line up with TRBD1. The ends lost 9 bases at V and 5 bases at J; junction bases unmatched: 8. There are 14 residues in the CDR3. Germline V lookup: CDR1 SGHVS, CDR2 FNYEAQ. CDR3 sequence (DNA): TGTGCCAGACAAAGAACAGGGGGCGATCAGCCCCAGCATTTT. Its translation: CARQRTGGDQPQHF.

This clonotype was detected a few times. The J gene is TRBJ2-3, the V gene TRBV7-2; 9 bases agree with TRBD2. Germline V gives CDR1 SGHTA, CDR2 FQGNSA. CDR3 length: 16 amino acids. J was trimmed by 0 bases and V by 5 bases; bases with no gene match: 6. The CDR3 region is CASSPRLAASTDTQYF. The CDR3 region has the DNA TGTGCCAGCAGCCCCCGACTAGCGGCTAGCACAGATACGCAGTATTTT.

The rearrangement uses TRBV4-1 and TRBJ2-1, with D possibly TRBD1 on 7 matching bases. The V end lost 4 bases, the J end lost 8 bases, and 15 bases lay between the germline ends. CDR1 and CDR2 from the germline V gene are MGHRA and YSYEKL. The CDR3 is made up of 14 amino acids. This CDR3 is CASSRGTAEDEQFF. Written as DNA, the CDR3 is TGCGCCAGCAGCCGCGGGACAGCTGAAGATGAGCAGTTCTTC.

This clonotype has more than one count but fewer than ten. The chain combines TRBV7-2 with TRBJ1-1; TRBD1 agrees at 9 bases. The CDR3 has 17 residues. The V gene end was trimmed by 5 bases and the J gene end by 6 bases; junction bases not matched to a gene: 16. Germline V gene lookup returns CDR1 SGHTA and CDR2 FQGNSA. The CDR3 sequence: CASSSTGGGWVVAEAFF. The CDR3 nucleotides are TGTGCCAGCAGCAGCACAGGGGGCGGATGGGTCGTAGCTGAAGCTTTCTTT.

The gene calls are TRBV6-2 or TRBV6-3 and TRBJ2-1; 9 nucleotides line up with TRBD2. The V and J ends lost 2 bases and 5 bases, in that order; junction bases with no gene match: 10. The CDR3 sequence is 17 residues long. Germline assignment: CDR1 MNHEY and CDR2 SVGEGT. CDR3 nucleotide sequence: TGTGCCAGCAGTTACCTTAGCGGGAGAGGGAGTAACAATGAGCAGTTCTTC. It is translated as CASSYLSGRGSNNEQFF.